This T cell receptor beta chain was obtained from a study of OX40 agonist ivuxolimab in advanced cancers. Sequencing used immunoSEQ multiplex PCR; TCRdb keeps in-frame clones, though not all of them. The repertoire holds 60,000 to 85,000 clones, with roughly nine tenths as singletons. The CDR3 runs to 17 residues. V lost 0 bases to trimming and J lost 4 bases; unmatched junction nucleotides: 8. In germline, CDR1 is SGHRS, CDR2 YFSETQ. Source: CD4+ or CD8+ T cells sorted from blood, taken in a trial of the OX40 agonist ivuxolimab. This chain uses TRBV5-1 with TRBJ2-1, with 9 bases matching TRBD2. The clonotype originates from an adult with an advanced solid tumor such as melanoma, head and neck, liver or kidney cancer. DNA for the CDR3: TGCGCCAGCAGCTTGGATGGGAGCGGGAGGTCTTACAATGAGCAGTTCTTC. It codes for CASSLDGSGRSYNEQFF.